The 20 T cell receptor beta chains reported below all come from one sample, sequenced in a study of cytomegalovirus exposure and HLA in healthy donors (dated by TCRdb to the late 2010s). Libraries were built with the immunoSEQ multiplex PCR assay. For the multiplex PCR, a mixture combining 60 forward primers for TCR Vbeta segments and 13 reverse primers for TCR Jbeta segments was used. Held by TCRdb, this immuneACCESS table contains in-frame sequences only and omits some clones. Under half of the omission traces to an unresolved V gene where checked; the cause of the rest is unknown. A total of 150,000 to 200,000 clones appear in this sample, roughly 77% of them only once. The ten most abundant clones make up roughly 7.1% of the sample. Sequenced input: PBMCs. All receptors derive from a woman aged 40 to 55 in good health and CMV-seropositive.

The chain combines TRBV19 with TRBJ2-1; D gene ambiguous. Germline V lookup: CDR1 LNHDA, CDR2 SQIVND (reference sequence). With 6 bases removed from V and 2 bases from J, the gap between germline ends came to 8 bases. The length of the CDR3 is 13 residues. The CDR3 region is CASRSSAYNEQFF. CDR3 DNA: TGTGCCAGTAGGTCCAGCGCCTACAATGAGCAGTTCTTC.

In this sample, this clone turned up a few times. This chain connects TRBV4-3 to TRBJ1-1; perhaps TRBD1 as D (5 bases). The ends were cut back, 0 bases at V and 2 bases at J, with 16 bases in the middle. Germline V gene lookup returns CDR1 LGHNA and CDR2 YSLEER. The CDR3 spans 17 residues. This CDR3 is CASSQDPPGWGNTEAFF. The CDR3, as DNA: TGCGCCAGCAGCCAAGATCCTCCAGGGTGGGGAAACACTGAAGCTTTCTTT.

This chain uses TRBV6-5 with TRBJ2-5; 9 bases align to TRBD1. TRBJ2-7 explains the end of the DNA better; the J call may be wrong. There are 14 residues in the CDR3. The germline CDR1 and CDR2 sequences are MNHEY and SVGAGI. CDR3 sequence (DNA): TGTGCCAGCAGTACGACAGGGGGCTCCTACGAGCAGTACTTC. Its protein product is CASSTTGGSYEQYF.

J is TRBJ2-2 and V is TRBV6-6; D is ambiguous. V lost 10 bases, J lost 6 bases, and 24 bases lay in between. This CDR3 has 16 residues. The germline V gene has CDR1 MNHNY and CDR2 SVGAGI (reference sequence). This CDR3 reads CAIQPSRGERSGELFF. In DNA form, the CDR3 reads TGTGCCATCCAGCCGTCACGCGGAGAAAGGTCCGGGGAGCTGTTTTTT.

The sample holds a few counts of this clone. The chain is built from TRBV19 and TRBJ2-5; TRBD1 might be the D (5 bases). The CDR3 is 14 amino acids. CDR1 and CDR2 (germline): LNHDA, SQIVND (reference sequence). V dropped 1 base and J dropped 1 base, with 7 bases sitting between them. Here the CDR3 DNA reads TGTGCCAGTAGTATAGGGACAAGCCAAGAGACCCAGTACTTC. This gives the protein CASSIGTSQETQYF.

The rearrangement joins TRBV30 to TRBJ2-5; 7 positions agree with TRBD2. Germline lookup yields CDR1 GTSNPN and CDR2 SVGIG (reference sequence). V gave up 0 bases and J gave up 5 bases; unmatched junction bases: 3. The CDR3 is 13 amino acids. The CDR3 spells CAWSVLGGETQYF. The DNA of the CDR3 is TGTGCCTGGAGTGTACTGGGGGGGGAGACCCAGTACTTC.

The chain uses TRBV9 and TRBJ2-7; possibly TRBD1 for D (6 bases). The CDR3 runs 14 residues. V dropped 0 bases and J dropped 5 bases, with 12 bases sitting between them. Germline CDR1 SGDLS, CDR2 YYNGEE. CDR3 region: CASSVEGTSDEQYF. The DNA for the CDR3 is TGTGCCAGCAGCGTAGAAGGGACAAGTGACGAGCAGTACTTC.

The chain recombines TRBV28 with TRBJ2-7, with D possibly matching TRBD2 (7 bases). Germline lookup yields CDR1 MDHEN and CDR2 SYDVKM. The length of the CDR3 is 14 residues. V lost 2 bases and J lost 2, with 10 bases in between. This CDR3 reads CASSLGGATYEQYF. DNA for the CDR3: TGTGCCAGCAGTTTAGGGGGGGCCACCTACGAGCAGTACTTC.

The V gene is TRBV19, the J gene TRBJ2-3; 10 nucleotides match TRBD1. CDR1 is LNHDA, CDR2 SQIVND, per germline (reference sequence). V was clipped by 1 base and J by 4 bases; unmatched bases: 5. This CDR3 has 16 residues. CDR3 region: CASSIGGTGESDTQYF. CDR3 DNA: TGTGCCAGTAGTATAGGGGGGACAGGGGAGTCAGATACGCAGTATTTT. Combining the CDR3 with reference TRBV19 and TRBJ2-3 gives the whole variable domain DGGITQSPKYLFRKEGQNVTLSCEQNLNHDAMYWYRQDPGQGLRLIYYSQIVNDFQKGDIAEGYSVSREKKESFPLTVTSAQKNPTAFYLCASSIGGTGESDTQYFGPGTRLTVL.

The rearrangement links TRBV20-1 to TRBJ2-5; D unclear. This CDR3 contains 11 residues. Trimming removed 4 bases at V and 7 bases at J, with 10 bases between. Germline V gene data show CDR1 as DFQATT and CDR2 as SNEGSKA (reference sequence). For the CDR3, the DNA is TGCAGTGCTATGAGTACTGGGACCCAGTACTTC. This codes for CSAMSTGTQYF.

The CDR3 DNA is TGTGCCAGCAGGCGAAGGGGCCTAGGGAGCACAGATACGCAGTATTTT. Its protein is CASRRRGLGSTDTQYF. The chain joins TRBV27 to TRBJ2-3; a possible D gene is TRBD1 (5 bases). The V end was cut by 6 bases, the J end by 0 bases, with 16 bases between. Germline-derived CDR1 and CDR2 are MNHEY and SMNVEV (reference sequence). The CDR3 is 16 residues long.

V gene TRBV9 combines with J gene TRBJ2-2, with 7 bases matching TRBD1. The CDR3 has 16 amino acids. Germline V CDR1 and CDR2: SGDLS, YYNGEE. The V gene end was trimmed by 3 bases and the J gene end by 0 bases; junction bases not matched to a gene: 5. CDR3 sequence (DNA): TGTGCCAGCAGCGGTAGAGGGACAGCGAACACCGGGGAGCTGTTTTTT. Amino acid sequence: CASSGRGTANTGELFF.

The chain is built from TRBV13 and TRBJ2-2, with 7 positions matching TRBD1. V was clipped by 4 bases and J by 2 bases; unmatched bases: 4. The germline gives CDR1 PRHDT, CDR2 FYEKMQ (reference sequence). This CDR3 has 15 amino acids. The CDR3 nucleotides are TGTGCCAGCAGCTACAACAGGGGCAACACCGGGGAGCTGTTTTTT. This sequence encodes CASSYNRGNTGELFF.

The chain combines TRBV14 with TRBJ2-2; 7 bases align to TRBD1. V gave up 6 bases and J gave up 4 bases; unmatched junction bases: 11. This CDR3 contains 16 residues. Germline V gene data show CDR1 as SGHDN and CDR2 as FVKESK. The DNA for the CDR3 is TGTGCCAGCAGTAAAAGAGGGGGCTCTGGCACCGGGGAGCTGTTTTTT. This codes for CASSKRGGSGTGELFF.

This chain joins TRBV7-2 and TRBJ2-7, with a tentative D call TRBD2 (6 bases). This CDR3 has 13 residues. In germline, CDR1 is SGHTA, CDR2 FQGNSA. The V gene lost 3 bases and the J gene lost 6 bases, with 12 bases spanning the gap. The CDR3 nucleotides are TGTGCCAGCAGCTTTGACGGGAGATCCGAGCAGTACTTC. Translated, it gives CASSFDGRSEQYF. Full variable domain (missing parts from reference TRBV7-2 and TRBJ2-7): GAGVSQSPSNKVTEKGKDVELRCDPISGHTALYWYRQSLGQGLEFLIYFQGNSAPDKSGLPSDRFSAERTGGSVSTLTIQRTQQEDSAVYLCASSFDGRSEQYFGPGTRLTVT.

The chain couples TRBV28 to TRBJ1-2; TRBD1 matches 7 bases. The V and J ends lost 6 bases and 10 bases, in that order; junction bases with no gene match: 17. Germline CDR1 is MDHEN and CDR2 is SYDVKM. There are 15 residues in the CDR3. The CDR3 region has the DNA TGTGCCAGCAGCTCGATCGCAGGGGGGCTAACCCTCTACACCTTC. It is translated as CASSSIAGGLTLYTF.

This clone was recorded only once. This chain uses TRBV7-3 with TRBJ1-1, with D possibly being TRBD1 (6 bases). The V gene's germline CDR1 is SGHTA and CDR2 FQGTGA. This CDR3 contains 16 residues. V lost 0 bases and J lost 5, with 16 bases in between. As DNA, the CDR3 is TGTGCCAGCAGCTTAACGATTGGGGGCGGTGGGACTGAAGCTTTCTTT. The encoded protein is CASSLTIGGGGTEAFF.

This clone was found once. The V gene is TRBV7-9, the J gene TRBJ2-7; 9 positions agree with TRBD2. The junction had 5 bases not matched to a gene; V was cut back by 1 base and J by 4 bases. CDR1 and CDR2 from the germline V gene are SEHNR and FQNEAQ (reference sequence). The length of the CDR3 is 15 residues. The CDR3: CASSLGASGMYEQYF. In nucleotides, the CDR3 is TGTGCCAGCAGCTTAGGGGCTAGCGGGATGTACGAGCAGTACTTC.

The CDR3 DNA reads TGTGCCAGCAGCCATCCCCTGGAGGGAGATCAGCCCCAGCATTTT. It codes for CASSHPLEGDQPQHF. This chain uses TRBV16 with TRBJ1-5; D not resolved. From germline, CDR1 is KGHSY and CDR2 FQNENV. The CDR3 has 15 amino acids. V was cut by 3 bases and J by 5 bases, with 14 bases left in between. The whole variable domain, remainder taken from reference TRBV16 and TRBJ1-5, is GEEVAQTPKHLVRGEGQKAKLYCAPIKGHSYVFWYQQVLKNEFKFLISFQNENVFDETGMPKERFSAKCLPNSPCSLEIQATKLEDSAVYFCASSHPLEGDQPQHFGDGTRLSIL.

The sample holds a few counts of this clone. This chain connects TRBV28 to TRBJ1-2; the match to TRBD1 covers 11 bases. CDR1 is MDHEN, CDR2 SYDVKM, per germline. The CDR3 has 16 amino acids. Trimming took 1 base from V and 8 from J; bases not matched to a gene: 9. CDR3 sequence (DNA): TGTGCCAGCAGTTTATTCAACCGGGACAGGGGGTGCGGCTACACCTTC. Its translation is CASSLFNRDRGCGYTF.